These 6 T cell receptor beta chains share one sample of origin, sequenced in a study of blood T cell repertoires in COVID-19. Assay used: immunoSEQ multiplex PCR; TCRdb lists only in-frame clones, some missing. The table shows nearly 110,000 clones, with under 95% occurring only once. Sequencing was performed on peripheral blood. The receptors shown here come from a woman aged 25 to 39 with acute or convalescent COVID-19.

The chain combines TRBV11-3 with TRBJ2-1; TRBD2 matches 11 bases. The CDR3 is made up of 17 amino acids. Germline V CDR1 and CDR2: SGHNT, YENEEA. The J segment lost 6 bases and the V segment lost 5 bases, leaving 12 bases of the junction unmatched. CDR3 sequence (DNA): TGTGCCAGCAGCGCGGGCTCCGGGACTAGCGGATCCAATGAGCAGTTCTTC. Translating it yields CASSAGSGTSGSNEQFF.

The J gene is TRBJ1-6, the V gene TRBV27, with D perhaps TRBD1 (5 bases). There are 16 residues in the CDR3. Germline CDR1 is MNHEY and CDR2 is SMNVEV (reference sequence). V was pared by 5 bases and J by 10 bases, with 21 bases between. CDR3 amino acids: CASSRSGAPGGSPLHF. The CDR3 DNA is TGTGCCAGCAGTAGATCCGGGGCCCCGGGAGGGTCACCCCTCCACTTT.

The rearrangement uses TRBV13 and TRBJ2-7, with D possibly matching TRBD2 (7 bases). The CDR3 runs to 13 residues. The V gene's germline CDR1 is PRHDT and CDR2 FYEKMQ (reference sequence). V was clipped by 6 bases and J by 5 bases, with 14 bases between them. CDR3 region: CASRKGGTNEQYF. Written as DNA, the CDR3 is TGTGCCAGCAGAAAGGGGGGGACCAACGAGCAGTACTTC.

The DNA for the CDR3 is TGTGCCAGTAGTAGGACAGGACCCTATGGCTACACCTTC. This sequence encodes CASSRTGPYGYTF. The chain uses TRBV19 and TRBJ1-2, with 7 bases that match TRBD1. After removal of 4 bases from V and 4 bases from J, the junction contained 3 bases not matched to a gene. Germline CDR1 LNHDA, CDR2 SQIVND (reference sequence). The CDR3 extends over 13 amino acids.

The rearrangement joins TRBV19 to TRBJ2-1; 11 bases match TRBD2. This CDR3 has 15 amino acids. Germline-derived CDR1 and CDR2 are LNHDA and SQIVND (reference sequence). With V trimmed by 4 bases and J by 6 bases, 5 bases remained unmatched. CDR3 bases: TGTGCCAGTAGTAAATTAGGGACTAGCGGCAATGAGCAGTTCTTC. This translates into CASSKLGTSGNEQFF.

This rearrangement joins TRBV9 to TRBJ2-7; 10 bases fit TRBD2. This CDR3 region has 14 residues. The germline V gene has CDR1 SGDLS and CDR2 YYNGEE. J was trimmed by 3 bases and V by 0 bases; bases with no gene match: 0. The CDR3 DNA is TGTGCCAGCAGCGTAGGGACTAGCGGCTACGAGCAGTACTTC. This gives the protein CASSVGTSGYEQYF.